A selection of T cell receptor beta chains follows, all from one sample in a study of blood T cell repertoires in COVID-19. Measured with immunoSEQ multiplex PCR; TCRdb has only the in-frame clones, and not every one. In the table there are roughly 370,000 clones, about 86% of which are singletons. Specimen: PBMCs or T cells enriched from blood (not recorded which). Source of these receptors: a woman aged 45-65 years who had recovered from COVID-19. Each CDR3 is given with its conserved first and last residue. Fields, in order: J gene, clone size, D gene, V gene, CDR3 protein, CDR3 DNA. D genes are given only for firm matches. Expanded clones get a size class; other rows say once, few or many, or leave the size out.

TRBJ2-7 | . | TRBD2 | TRBV11-3 | CASSMTSGGVQEQYF | TGTGCCAGCAGCATGACTAGCGGGGGGGTTCAAGAGCAGTACTTC
TRBJ1-1 | . | . | TRBV7-3 | CASSSSGGTEAFF | TGTGCCAGCAGCTCCTCCGGGGGGACTGAAGCTTTCTTT
TRBJ1-1 | . | TRBD1 | TRBV5-1 | CASSLYEGANTEAFF | TGCGCCAGCAGCTTATATGAGGGGGCGAACACTGAAGCTTTCTTT
TRBJ2-7 | . | . | TRBV7-3 | CASSLEGGRNEQYF | TGTGCCAGCAGCTTAGAAGGAGGACGGAACGAGCAGTACTTC
TRBJ2-3 | . | TRBD2 | TRBV27 | CASSLLASGSSDTQYF | TGTGCCAGCAGTTTACTCGCTAGCGGGTCCTCAGATACGCAGTATTTT
TRBJ1-5 | once | . | TRBV7-2 | CASSLMTPQAANQPQHF | TGTGCCAGCAGCTTAATGACCCCCCAGGCAGCCAATCAGCCCCAGCATTTT
TRBJ1-4 | . | TRBD1 | TRBV4-1 | CASSRYRGATNEKLFF | TGCGCCAGCAGCCGCTACAGGGGGGCAACTAATGAAAAACTGTTTTTT
TRBJ2-5 | . | . | TRBV28 | CASTPSRGLETQYF | TGTGCCAGCACCCCCTCTCGAGGGTTGGAGACCCAGTACTTC
TRBJ2-7 | . | . | TRBV5-6 | CASSDYTYSYEQYF | TGTGCCAGCAGCGACTACACCTACTCCTACGAGCAGTACTTC
TRBJ2-5 | . | . | TRBV5-1 | CASSWGDSLGTQYF | TGCGCCAGCAGCTGGGGGGACAGCCTAGGGACCCAGTACTTC
TRBJ2-1 | . | TRBD1 | TRBV7-9 | CASSLAPGTGDEQFF | TGTGCCAGCAGCTTAGCACCCGGGACAGGGGATGAGCAGTTCTTC
TRBJ2-6 | . | TRBD1 | TRBV30 | CAWREYRGPGANVLTF | TGTGCCTGGAGGGAGTACAGGGGGCCTGGGGCCAACGTCCTGACTTTC
TRBJ1-6 | . | TRBD1 | TRBV7-9 | CASSTGTDNSPLHF | TGTGCCAGCAGCACCGGGACAGATAATTCACCCCTCCACTTT
TRBJ1-2 | . | . | TRBV19 | CATHLAEGSRNGYTF | TGTGCCACCCACCTCGCGGAGGGGAGTAGGAATGGCTACACCTTC
TRBJ2-5 | . | TRBD1 | TRBV4-1 | CASSLDRVLETQYF | TGCGCCAGCAGCCTGGACAGGGTATTGGAGACCCAGTACTTC
TRBJ1-6 | . | . | TRBV13 | CASSLAGLNSPLHF | TGTGCCAGCAGCTTAGCAGGGTTGAATTCACCCCTCCACTTT
TRBJ2-3 | . | . | TRBV2 | CASSEGMGQPSTDTQYF | TGTGCCAGCAGTGAGGGGATGGGGCAACCTAGCACAGATACGCAGTATTTT
TRBJ2-1 | once | . | TRBV21-1 | CASSSLKTYNEQFF | TGTGCCAGCAGCTCGTTAAAAACCTACAATGAGCAGTTCTTC
TRBJ1-5 | once | TRBD1 | TRBV2 | CASSGQLNQPQHF | TGTGCCAGCTCGGGACAGCTAAATCAGCCCCAGCATTTT
TRBJ2-6 | . | . | TRBV18 | CASSRDSSGANVLTF | TGTGCCAGCTCACGAGACAGCTCTGGGGCCAACGTCCTGACTTTC
TRBJ2-5 | . | . | TRBV5-6 | CASSLAAGTLHEGTQYF | TGTGCCAGCAGCTTGGCCGCGGGGACCTTACACGAAGGGACCCAGTACTTC
TRBJ2-5 | . | . | TRBV18 | CASSPGTSGTQYF | TGTGCCAGCTCACCGGGGACTTCGGGGACCCAGTACTTC
TRBJ1-2 | . | TRBD1 | TRBV4-2 | CASSHLPGTDVSYGYTF | TGTGCCAGCAGCCACCTTCCCGGGACAGACGTTAGTTATGGCTACACCTTC
TRBJ1-2 | . | TRBD1 | TRBV10-3 | CAISTTGDGYTF | TGTGCCATCAGTACGACAGGGGACGGCTACACCTTC
TRBJ2-2 | . | . | TRBV7-2 | CASRAGGSGELFF | TGTGCCAGCAGGGCGGGCGGTTCCGGGGAGCTGTTTTTT
TRBJ1-4 | . | TRBD1 | TRBV27 | CASSFLRGREGEKLFF | TGTGCCAGCAGTTTCCTCAGGGGGCGCGAGGGCGAAAAACTGTTTTTT
TRBJ1-1 | . | . | TRBV30 | CAWSVRGGTEAFF | TGTGCCTGGAGTGTACGCGGGGGTACTGAAGCTTTCTTT
TRBJ2-1 | . | TRBD2 | TRBV3-1/TRBV3-2 | CASSVSGGVNEQFF | TGTGCCAGCAGCGTTAGCGGGGGGGTGAATGAGCAGTTCTTC
TRBJ1-5 | . | . | TRBV3-1/TRBV3-2 | CASSQDRDQPQHF | TGTGCCAGCAGCCAGGACAGAGATCAGCCCCAGCATTTT
TRBJ1-2 | . | . | TRBV29-1 | CSISGTGYGYTF | TGCAGCATCTCCGGGACTGGCTATGGCTACACCTTC
TRBJ1-1 | . | . | TRBV21-1 | CASSKVFRRQAFF | TGTGCCAGCAGCAAAGTTTTTAGAAGACAGGCTTTCTTT
TRBJ1-4 | . | . | TRBV5-1 | CASSLDAGVGEKLFF | TGCGCCAGCAGCTTGGACGCAGGGGTTGGTGAAAAACTGTTTTTT
TRBJ1-1 | . | TRBD1 | TRBV18 | CASSPDGQGTFF | TGTGCCAGCTCACCCGACGGACAGGGAACTTTCTTT
TRBJ1-1 | few | . | TRBV29-1 | CSGCAGMNTEAFF | TGCAGCGGATGCGCAGGGATGAACACTGAAGCTTTCTTT
TRBJ1-2 | . | TRBD1 | TRBV6-5 | CASSSGAGRGAGYTF | TGTGCCAGCAGTTCCGGAGCGGGCAGGGGGGCTGGCTACACCTTC
TRBJ2-3 | . | . | TRBV9 | CASSVGVSDTQYF | TGTGCCAGCAGCGTAGGAGTATCCGATACGCAGTATTTT
TRBJ1-5 | few | . | TRBV18 | CASSPPGNLNQPQHF | TGTGCCAGCTCACCACCCGGGAACCTCAATCAGCCCCAGCATTTT
TRBJ1-5 | . | . | TRBV19 | CASSIPGDQPQHF | TGTGCCAGTAGTATCCCAGGTGATCAGCCCCAGCATTTT
TRBJ2-1 | . | . | TRBV3-1/TRBV3-2 | CASSQEPRGGEQFF | TGTGCCAGCAGCCAAGAACCCCGAGGTGGGGAGCAGTTCTTC
TRBJ1-6 | once | . | TRBV27 | CASRILSPYNSPLHF | TGTGCCAGCAGGATTCTTAGCCCCTATAATTCACCCCTCCACTTT